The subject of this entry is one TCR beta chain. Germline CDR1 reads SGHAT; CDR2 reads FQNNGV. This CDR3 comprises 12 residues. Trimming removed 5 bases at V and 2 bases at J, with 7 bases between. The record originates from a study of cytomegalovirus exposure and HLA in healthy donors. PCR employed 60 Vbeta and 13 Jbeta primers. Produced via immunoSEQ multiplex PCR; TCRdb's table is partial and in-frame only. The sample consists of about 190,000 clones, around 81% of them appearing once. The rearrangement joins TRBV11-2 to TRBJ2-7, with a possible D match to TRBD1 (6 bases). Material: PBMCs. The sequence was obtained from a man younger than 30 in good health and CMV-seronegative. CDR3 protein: CASSGGPYEQYF. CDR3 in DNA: TGTGCCAGCAGCGGGGGCCCCTACGAGCAGTACTTC.